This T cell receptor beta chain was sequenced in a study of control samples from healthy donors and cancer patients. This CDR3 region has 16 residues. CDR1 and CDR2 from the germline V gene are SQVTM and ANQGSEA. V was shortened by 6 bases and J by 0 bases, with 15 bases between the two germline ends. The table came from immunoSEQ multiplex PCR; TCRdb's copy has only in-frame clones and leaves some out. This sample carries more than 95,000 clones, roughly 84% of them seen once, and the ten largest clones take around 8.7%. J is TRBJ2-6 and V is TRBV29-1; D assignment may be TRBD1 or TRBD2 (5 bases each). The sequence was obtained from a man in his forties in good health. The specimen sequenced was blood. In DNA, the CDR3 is TGCAGCGTGACCGGGACCACGGACTCTGGGGCCAACGTCCTGACTTTC. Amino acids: CSVTGTTDSGANVLTF.